This note documents a single T cell receptor (beta chain) sequence. Its antigen is currently unknown. V was clipped by 0 bases and J by 2 bases, with 10 bases between them. The V gene's germline CDR1 is SGHNT and CDR2 YYREEE (reference sequence). The CDR3 spans 15 residues. This specimen comes from a study of cytomegalovirus exposure and HLA in healthy donors. Background on the study: Sequencing of 150 million to 200 million T cells in an earlier analysis found under 120 million unique TCR beta sequences.

Findings and caveats of the study: In a later analysis, TCR beta V- and J-gene trimming was associated with a missense DCLRE1C variant. Most TCR sequences were uncommon, yet certain public TCRs appeared in many donors.

PCR involved 60 Vbeta and 13 Jbeta primers. Some clones are missing from TCRdb's copy, which holds only in-frame ones; the method was immunoSEQ multiplex PCR. The profile covers some 95,000 clones, with over 65% appearing a single time and 16% taken by the ten largest. The chain has TRBV5-4 and TRBJ2-3; a weak D match, TRBD1 (5 bases). The sequencing input was PBMCs. The TCR sequence derives from a young woman in good health and CMV-seropositive. CDR3 sequence reads: CASSLAAGNTDTQYF. The CDR3 coding sequence is TGTGCCAGCAGCTTGGCGGCAGGGAACACAGATACGCAGTATTTT.